These 26 T cell receptor beta chains were all obtained from the same sample, sequenced in a study of cytomegalovirus exposure and HLA in healthy donors. The PCR ran on 60 Vbeta and 13 Jbeta primers. Some clones are missing from TCRdb's copy, which holds only in-frame ones; the method was immunoSEQ multiplex PCR. The sample carries about 180,000 clones, about three quarters recorded once. The sequencing sample was made of PBMCs. The receptors were gathered from a man between 18 and 35 years old in good health and CMV-seronegative.

The count of this clone is one. The chain couples TRBV7-8 to TRBJ2-5; 8 nucleotides match TRBD1. The CDR3 has 16 amino acids. The germline CDR1 and CDR2 sequences are SGHVS and FQNEAQ. J lost 5 bases, V lost 1 base, and 9 bases had no gene match. This chain's CDR3 is CASSLGWQGAVETQYF. The CDR3 DNA reads as TGTGCCAGCAGCTTAGGTTGGCAGGGGGCGGTGGAGACCCAGTACTTC.

The chain employs TRBV19 and TRBJ2-3, with D perhaps matching TRBD1 (6 bases). The CDR3 consists of 15 residues. Germline V gene sequence: CDR1 LNHDA, CDR2 SQIVND (reference sequence). V was clipped by 7 bases and J by 2 bases, with 16 bases between them. The CDR3 DNA reads as TGTGCCAGTAAGACGGGACACCCGTCCACAGATACGCAGTATTTT. Translating it yields CASKTGHPSTDTQYF. The full variable domain, completed using reference TRBV19 and TRBJ2-3, is DGGITQSPKYLFRKEGQNVTLSCEQNLNHDAMYWYRQDPGQGLRLIYYSQIVNDFQKGDIAEGYSVSREKKESFPLTVTSAQKNPTAFYLCASKTGHPSTDTQYFGPGTRLTVL.

V gene TRBV10-3 combines with J gene TRBJ2-2, with 11 nucleotides matching TRBD2. The V gene end was trimmed by 6 bases and the J gene end by 1 base; junction bases not matched to a gene: 4. This CDR3 has 16 residues. Germline loops: CDR1 ENHRY, CDR2 SYGVKD. The CDR3 spells CAIRATSGKNTGELFF. CDR3 DNA: TGTGCCATCAGGGCGACTAGCGGGAAGAACACCGGGGAGCTGTTTTTT.

The chain employs TRBV5-1 and TRBJ2-6, with TRBD1 matching 8 bases. The germline V gene encodes CDR1 SGHRS and CDR2 YFSETQ. The CDR3 has 16 amino acids. Germline trimming cut 7 bases from V and 0 bases from J; bases unmatched to any gene: 6. The CDR3: CASGTGGFSGANVLTF. CDR3 DNA: TGCGCCAGCGGCACAGGGGGGTTCTCTGGGGCCAACGTCCTGACTTTC.

The chain recombines TRBV30 with TRBJ1-2, with TRBD1 matching over 8 bases. Germline values: CDR1 GTSNPN, CDR2 SVGIG (reference sequence). V shed 3 bases, J shed 6 bases, and the junction held 3 bases outside the gene matches. The CDR3 has 12 residues. DNA of the CDR3: TGTGCCTGGAGCGGGACAGGCCATGGCTACACCTTC. It encodes CAWSGTGHGYTF.

The V gene is TRBV10-3, the J gene TRBJ1-2; the D is unclear. Germline V gene lookup returns CDR1 ENHRY and CDR2 SYGVKD. This CDR3 has 12 residues. Between the trimmed V and J ends, which lost 8 bases and 4 bases, there was a span of 11 bases. This CDR3 is CAIGGDSYGYTF. CDR3 in DNA: TGTGCCATCGGTGGAGACTCCTATGGCTACACCTTC.

In nucleotides, the CDR3 is TGTGCCAGCGCAGCGACCCGCAATGAGCAGTTCTTC. Amino acid sequence: CASAATRNEQFF. The rearrangement joins TRBV7-6 to TRBJ2-1; no clear D. Germline V lookup: CDR1 SGHVS, CDR2 FNYEAQ. The CDR3 is 12 amino acids. Trimming cost V 8 bases and J 6 bases, with 11 bases left between them.

The rearrangement joins TRBV6-4 to TRBJ2-1; a possible D gene is TRBD2 (6 bases). Germline CDR1 reads MRHNA; CDR2 reads SNTAGT. V lost 6 bases and J 0 bases, leaving 21 bases between the germline ends. This CDR3 region has 18 residues. For the CDR3, the DNA is TGTGCCAGCAGCCCGGGACTGTTAAAGATTGGCTCCTACAATGAGCAGTTCTTC. Its translation is CASSPGLLKIGSYNEQFF.

This chain links TRBV19 with TRBJ1-5, with 10 positions matching TRBD1. Germline CDR1 is LNHDA and CDR2 is SQIVND (reference sequence). CDR3 size: 13 residues. Germline trimming cut 6 bases from V and 7 bases from J; bases unmatched to any gene: 3. In DNA form, the CDR3 reads TGTGCCAGTAGAGACAGGGGGCACCAGCCCCAGCATTTT. Translated, it gives CASRDRGHQPQHF.

The gene calls are TRBV7-9 and TRBJ2-7; a possible D gene is TRBD2 (6 bases). With 1 base removed from V and 0 bases from J, the gap between germline ends came to 16 bases. This CDR3 is built from 17 residues. Germline V gives CDR1 SEHNR, CDR2 FQNEAQ (reference sequence). The CDR3 region is CASSLVMGGLLSYEQYF. CDR3 DNA: TGTGCCAGCAGCTTAGTGATGGGGGGACTCCTCTCCTACGAGCAGTACTTC.

The chain couples TRBV6-5 to TRBJ1-1; D is possibly TRBD1 (5 bases). The CDR3 totals 15 residues. The germline V gene encodes CDR1 MNHEY and CDR2 SVGAGI. Trimming left V 7 bases short and J 1 base short, with 16 bases between. This chain's CDR3 is CASNKRGLGNTEAFF. CDR3 DNA: TGTGCCAGCAACAAGCGGGGGTTGGGGAACACTGAAGCTTTCTTT.

This clone was recorded only once. The J gene is TRBJ1-2, the V gene TRBV6-5; the D is unclear. Germline V gene lookup returns CDR1 MNHEY and CDR2 SVGAGI. There are 16 residues in the CDR3. V shed 0 bases and J shed 0 bases, with 11 bases lying between them. This chain's CDR3 is CASSYSGGPTNYGYTF. CDR3 DNA sequence: TGTGCCAGCAGTTACTCGGGCGGGCCCACTAACTATGGCTACACCTTC.

The V gene is TRBV28, the J gene TRBJ2-5; D is possibly TRBD1 (6 bases). The CDR3 covers 13 residues. The V and J ends lost 5 bases and 5 bases respectively, with 12 bases between them. Germline values: CDR1 MDHEN, CDR2 SYDVKM. The CDR3 bases are TGTGCCAGCAGTCTTGGGGGCCGGGAGACCCAGTACTTC. The encoded protein is CASSLGGRETQYF.

V gene TRBV29-1 combines with J gene TRBJ2-7; 8 positions agree with TRBD1. The CDR3 has 13 amino acids. Trimming took 7 bases from V and 0 from J; bases not matched to a gene: 5. Germline loops: CDR1 SQVTM, CDR2 ANQGSEA. CDR3 sequence: CSAKGQGSYEQYF. The CDR3 nucleotides read TGCAGCGCTAAAGGACAGGGCTCCTACGAGCAGTACTTC.

The J gene is TRBJ2-2, the V gene TRBV11-3, with 8 bases lining up with TRBD1. V lost 2 bases to trimming and J lost 3 bases; unmatched junction nucleotides: 5. Germline CDR1 is SGHNT and CDR2 is YENEEA. This CDR3 is 16 amino acids long. Here the CDR3 reads CASSLLQGVDTGELFF. Written as DNA, the CDR3 is TGTGCCAGCAGCTTATTACAGGGGGTGGACACCGGGGAGCTGTTTTTT.

The CDR3 DNA sequence: TGTGCCATCGGAACAGGGCGAGCCAAAAACATTCAGTACTTC. It specifies CAIGTGRAKNIQYF. The chain uses TRBV10-3 and TRBJ2-4; the D gene is possibly TRBD1 (6 bases). The CDR3 contains 14 residues. The V end lost 8 bases, the J end lost 0 bases, and 11 bases lay between the germline ends. Germline-derived CDR1 and CDR2 are ENHRY and SYGVKD.

This chain uses TRBV9 with TRBJ2-3, with D hard to call. CDR3 length equals 15 residues. V dropped 0 bases and J dropped 5 bases, with 13 bases sitting between them. Germline CDR1 reads SGDLS; CDR2 reads YYNGEE. The CDR3 protein is CASSVDVSFEDTQYF. CDR3 DNA sequence: TGTGCCAGCAGCGTAGACGTTAGCTTCGAAGATACGCAGTATTTT.

The chain uses TRBV4-3 and TRBJ2-5, with a possible D match to TRBD2 (7 bases). The CDR3 runs 16 residues. Germline V CDR1 and CDR2: LGHNA, YSLEER. V was trimmed by 0 bases and J by 3 bases, leaving 14 bases between them. The CDR3 reads CASSQDFGGPKETQYF. CDR3 in DNA: TGCGCCAGCAGCCAAGACTTCGGGGGGCCAAAAGAGACCCAGTACTTC.

V usage is TRBV4-3 and J usage is TRBJ2-1, with TRBD2 matching over 9 bases. Trimming cost V 0 bases and J 6 bases; bases outside gene matches: 6. CDR3 size: 16 residues. Germline V gives CDR1 LGHNA, CDR2 YSLEER. The CDR3 spells CASSQETSGGGNEQFF. CDR3 coding DNA: TGCGCCAGCAGCCAAGAGACTAGCGGAGGGGGCAATGAGCAGTTCTTC.

The rearrangement uses TRBV4-3 and TRBJ2-3; no firm D call. Germline lookup yields CDR1 LGHNA and CDR2 YSLEER. Trimming removed 0 bases from V and 5 bases from J, with 15 bases in between. The CDR3 is made up of 16 amino acids. CDR3 amino acids: CASSQDTTSLRDTQYF. Here the CDR3 DNA reads TGCGCCAGCAGCCAAGATACGACATCTTTGAGAGATACGCAGTATTTT.

V gene TRBV7-2 combines with J gene TRBJ2-2, with D possibly TRBD1 on 6 matching bases. The CDR3 runs to 14 residues. Germline-derived CDR1 and CDR2 are SGHTA and FQGNSA. V was pared by 3 bases and J by 6 bases, with 11 bases between. In DNA form, the CDR3 reads TGTGCCAGCAGCTTCCGACAGGTATCCGGGGAGCTGTTTTTT. Translated, it gives CASSFRQVSGELFF.

The chain carries TRBV19 and TRBJ2-5, with 12 bases identical to TRBD1. The germline gives CDR1 LNHDA, CDR2 SQIVND (reference sequence). The V segment lost 9 bases and the J segment 5 bases; nucleotides outside the gene matches: 4. This CDR3 spans 13 amino acids. The chain's CDR3 is CASGDRGHETQYF. CDR3 DNA: TGTGCCAGCGGGGACAGGGGGCACGAGACCCAGTACTTC.

This chain links TRBV6-5 with TRBJ2-1; no reliable D call. CDR1 MNHEY and CDR2 SVGAGI come from the germline V gene. Trimming cost V 0 bases and J 5 bases, with 11 bases left between them. This CDR3 has 15 residues. The CDR3 protein is CASSYSGVSNNEQFF. The CDR3 DNA follows: TGTGCCAGCAGTTACTCTGGAGTGTCTAACAATGAGCAGTTCTTC.

This clone occurred once. The V and J genes are TRBV5-4 and TRBJ2-7, with TRBD2 identical over 7 bases. Germline assignment: CDR1 SGHNT and CDR2 YYREEE (reference sequence). This CDR3 has 15 residues. The CDR3 DNA sequence: TGTGCGTCTTCGGGCGGGGGTCAAAGCTCCTACGAGCAGTACTTC. It yields the protein CASSGGGQSSYEQYF.

The gene calls are TRBV6-5 and TRBJ2-5; 7 nucleotides line up with TRBD1. In germline, CDR1 is MNHEY, CDR2 SVGAGI. The CDR3 has 13 amino acids. V trimming: 6 bases; J trimming: 4 bases; junction bases outside the gene matches: 5. CDR3 in DNA: TGTGCCAGCAGCGACAGGGTTGGAGAGACCCAGTACTTC. Translation: CASSDRVGETQYF.

The chain links TRBV7-2 to TRBJ2-3; D call uncertain. The germline V and J ends were trimmed by 0 bases and 0 bases, with 7 bases remaining between them. This CDR3 is built from 15 residues. In germline, CDR1 is SGHTA, CDR2 FQGNSA. The CDR3 sequence: CASSLAGSSTDTQYF. Written as DNA, the CDR3 is TGTGCCAGCAGCTTAGCCGGGTCTAGCACAGATACGCAGTATTTT. The full variable domain, completed using reference TRBV7-2 and TRBJ2-3, is GAGVSQSPSNKVTEKGKDVELRCDPISGHTALYWYRQSLGQGLEFLIYFQGNSAPDKSGLPSDRFSAERTGGSVSTLTIQRTQQEDSAVYLCASSLAGSSTDTQYFGPGTRLTVL.